The sequence of this T cell receptor (beta chain) was determined in a study of regulatory T cells in long-lasting Graves disease. Study results and limitations: The small sample size may have reduced accuracy. Lower TCR diversity characterized persistent Graves' patients relative to newly diagnosed patients. Tissue studied was limited to peripheral blood, excluding thyroid tissue.

J was trimmed by 5 bases and V by 5 bases; bases with no gene match: 5. The CDR3 contains 15 residues. Per the germline V gene, CDR1 is SGHVS and CDR2 is FNYEAQ. Time point described: newly diagnosed GD, antithyroid drugs for less than 3 months. The TCR library was prepared using RNA isolated from PBMCs. Libraries of TCR beta came from iRepertoire HTBI primers plus Arm-PCR of CDR3 regions. A single record per CDR3 protein comes from TCRdb applying MiXCR to the multiplex PCR reads. Seen here are 400,000 to 500,000 distinct CDR3 sequences, about 14% observed once, and the top ten hold under 20%. The sample holds many counts of this clonotype. The antigen is not known. The same data also went into a second study, on T cells in Graves' hyperthyroidism and ophthalmopathy. From that second work: Blood also contained most expanded thyroid clonotypes above 0.001.

The gene calls are TRBV7-6 and TRBJ2-3, with 12 bases aligning to TRBD2. The TCR originated in a woman aged 45-59 years with Graves disease. The input for sequencing was peripheral blood mononuclear cells (PBMCs), taken at new diagnosis, from a patient treated with antithyroid drugs. As DNA, the CDR3 is TGTGCCAGCAGCAAAGGGGGACTAGCGGGAGATACGCAGTATTTT. It yields the protein CASSKGGLAGDTQYF.